These T cell receptor beta chains were read from a single sample in a study of T-cell memory formation after mild COVID-19. TCRdb independently ran MiXCR on the 5' RACE reads; one entry per CDR3 protein. Here the sample spans around 440,000 distinct CDR3 sequences, 15% to 20% being singletons. Material: PBMCs or a T cell subset sorted from them (not recorded which). All receptors come from an adult woman who had mild COVID-19 (a few samples of this study predate the infection). Cell type and time point are not known. CDR3s include the opening cysteine and the closing phenylalanine or tryptophan. D genes are given only for firm matches. Some rows have no size entry. The others give once, few or many, or a class for an expanded clone.

D,J,V,size,CDR3,DNA
-,TRBJ2-5,TRBV7-2,few,CASSLVGFQETQYF,TGTGCCAGCAGCTTAGTTGGCTTCCAAGAGACCCAGTACTTC
TRBD2,TRBJ2-3,TRBV19,few,CASSLAGGQGDTQYF,TGTGCCAGTAGCCTAGCGGGGGGGCAGGGAGATACGCAGTATTTT
TRBD2,TRBJ2-1,TRBV7-3,-,CASSLRLAGGFYNEQFF,TGTGCCAGCAGCTTAAGACTAGCGGGAGGCTTCTACAATGAGCAGTTCTTC
TRBD1,TRBJ1-2,TRBV30,few,CAWYKRGQGVNGYTF,TGTGCCTGGTATAAGCGGGGACAGGGCGTGAATGGCTACACCTTC
TRBD1,TRBJ2-1,TRBV5-6,-,CASTSRDRYNEQFF,TGTGCCAGCACCTCCAGGGACAGGTACAATGAGCAGTTCTTC
-,TRBJ1-2,TRBV4-2,few,CASSQMNRDRGYTF,TGTGCCAGCAGCCAAATGAACAGGGACCGGGGCTACACCTTC
-,TRBJ2-4,TRBV12-3/TRBV12-4,many,CASSSARGDIQYF,TGTGCCAGCAGTTCGGCGCGGGGAGACATTCAGTACTTC
-,TRBJ2-3,TRBV19,few,CASSIIEPSDTQYF,TGTGCCAGTAGTATTATCGAGCCGTCAGATACGCAGTATTTT
TRBD1,TRBJ2-7,TRBV4-1,few,CASSHLRGQGDYYEQYF,TGCGCCAGCAGCCACCTGCGAGGGCAGGGGGATTACTACGAGCAGTACTTC
-,TRBJ2-5,TRBV24-1,-,CATSSKRGETQYF,TGTGCCACCTCTTCGAAAAGAGGAGAGACCCAGTACTTC
-,TRBJ1-1,TRBV18,-,CASSTRGGDGEAFF,TGTGCCAGCTCTACCCGAGGGGGGGATGGGGAAGCTTTCTTT
TRBD2,TRBJ2-5,TRBV28,-,CASSLGLAGGNQETQYF,TGTGCCAGCAGTTTAGGCCTAGCGGGGGGGAACCAAGAGACCCAGTACTTC
-,TRBJ1-1,TRBV20-1,-,CSARAGKVSTEAFF,TGCAGTGCTAGAGCTGGGAAAGTTAGCACTGAAGCTTTCTTT
TRBD2,TRBJ2-7,TRBV3-1,few,CASSQDASGGYEQYF,TGTGCCAGCAGCCAAGATGCGTCGGGAGGCTACGAGCAGTACTTC
-,TRBJ2-1,TRBV6-6,few,CASSYSPRGQFF,TGTGCCAGCAGTTACTCCCCGAGAGGGCAGTTCTTC
-,TRBJ1-2,TRBV4-1,-,CASSQFGFLSTGLSYGYTF,TGCGCCAGCAGCCAATTTGGATTTCTGTCGACAGGACTTTCTTATGGCTACACCTTC
TRBD2,TRBJ2-2,TRBV18,few,CASSSTSGRLAGELFF,TGTGCCAGCTCATCCACTAGCGGGAGACTCGCCGGGGAGCTGTTTTTT
TRBD1,TRBJ2-3,TRBV9,few,CASSTSGTGLTDTQYF,TGTGCCAGCAGCACAAGTGGGACAGGGCTTACAGATACGCAGTATTTT
-,TRBJ2-3,TRBV7-3,few,CASSFGAATDTQYF,TGTGCCAGCAGCTTTGGGGCAGCCACAGATACGCAGTATTTT
-,TRBJ1-1,TRBV5-1,-,CASSYEGSMNTEAFF,TGCGCCAGCAGCTACGAGGGGTCCATGAACACTGAAGCTTTCTTT
-,TRBJ2-3,TRBV10-3,few,CAISEFGGGGPTDTQYF,TGTGCCATCAGTGAGTTCGGGGGCGGGGGCCCCACAGATACGCAGTATTTT
-,TRBJ2-7,TRBV5-5,-,CASSLAEPYEQYF,TGTGCCAGCAGCTTGGCCGAGCCCTACGAGCAGTACTTC
TRBD2,TRBJ2-1,TRBV13,few,CASSSAGLAGGPVNEQFF,TGTGCCAGCAGCTCCGCGGGACTAGCGGGAGGGCCCGTCAATGAGCAGTTCTTC
-,TRBJ2-7,TRBV6-2/TRBV6-3,-,CASSSAGTGSYEQYF,TGTGCCAGCAGTTCCGCCGGGACTGGCTCCTACGAGCAGTACTTC
TRBD1,TRBJ1-4,TRBV6-5,-,CASGTGFLPGQGAPNEKLFF,TGTGCCAGCGGGACAGGGTTTCTTCCGGGACAGGGGGCCCCTAATGAAAAACTGTTTTTT
-,TRBJ2-7,TRBV7-8,few,CASAAGASYEQYF,TGTGCCAGCGCTGCTGGGGCCTCCTACGAGCAGTACTTC
TRBD1,TRBJ1-3,TRBV5-1,few,CASSSTGDSGNTIYF,TGCGCCAGCAGCTCGACAGGGGACTCTGGAAACACCATATATTTT
TRBD1,TRBJ2-4,TRBV6-1,-,CASSEARGTGAKNIQYF,TGTGCCAGCAGTGAAGCGCGAGGGACAGGAGCCAAAAACATTCAGTACTTC
-,TRBJ1-5,TRBV6-2/TRBV6-3,few,CASSQADWPQHF,TGTGCCAGCAGTCAAGCGGATTGGCCCCAGCATTTT
TRBD1,TRBJ1-2,TRBV27,-,CASTRNLGGGNYGYTF,TGTGCCAGCACTCGTAATTTAGGGGGCGGGAACTATGGCTACACCTTC
-,TRBJ2-3,TRBV12-3/TRBV12-4,-,CASSLAVRSPSTQYF,TGTGCCAGCAGTTTAGCGGTCCGTTCCCCCAGTACGCAGTATTTT
TRBD2,TRBJ2-5,TRBV27,few,CASSLSGNLAGTQYF,TGTGCCAGCAGTTTATCGGGTAACCTAGCGGGGACCCAGTACTTC
-,TRBJ1-2,TRBV11-3,-,CASSLARGSGYTF,TGTGCCAGCAGCTTAGCTAGGGGAAGTGGCTACACCTTC
-,TRBJ1-2,TRBV12-3/TRBV12-4,once,CASSLVGGSTYGYTF,TGTGCCAGCAGTTTAGTAGGTGGCAGCACCTATGGCTACACCTTC
TRBD2,TRBJ2-7,TRBV5-1,-,CASSSGTSVTYEQYF,TGCGCCAGCAGCTCGGGGACTAGCGTCACCTACGAGCAGTACTTC
TRBD1,TRBJ1-2,TRBV10-3,-,CAISESEDRGLNGYTF,TGTGCCATCAGTGAGTCTGAAGACAGGGGTTTGAATGGCTACACCTTC
-,TRBJ2-1,TRBV7-2,many,CASSPQGSEQFF,TGTGCCAGCAGCCCCCAGGGTAGTGAGCAGTTCTTC
TRBD2,TRBJ2-7,TRBV10-3,-,CAISEPPGLAGGTYEQYF,TGTGCCATCAGTGAGCCTCCGGGACTAGCGGGAGGGACCTACGAGCAGTACTTC
-,TRBJ1-1,TRBV12-3/TRBV12-4,-,CATRQWTLATEAFF,TGTGCCACCAGGCAGTGGACGCTCGCCACTGAAGCTTTCTTT
-,TRBJ1-5,TRBV12-3/TRBV12-4,few,CASSPPAGTQHF,TGTGCCAGCAGCCCCCCCGCGGGAACCCAGCATTTT
-,TRBJ2-7,TRBV21-1,-,CASSKASPGQGLSEQYF,TGTGCCAGCAGCAAAGCGAGTCCCGGACAGGGTCTTAGCGAGCAGTACTTC
-,TRBJ1-6,TRBV10-3,many,CAISDFKGSPLHF,TGTGCCATCAGTGACTTCAAGGGTTCACCCCTCCACTTT
TRBD1,TRBJ2-5,TRBV7-7,-,CASSLGTAQETQYF,TGTGCCAGCAGCCTCGGGACAGCCCAAGAGACCCAGTACTTC
TRBD1,TRBJ1-6,TRBV5-1,many,CASSPGTGVSPLHF,TGCGCCAGCAGTCCCGGGACAGGGGTTTCACCCCTCCACTTT
-,TRBJ2-7,TRBV5-6,few,CASSFPSSYEQYF,TGTGCCAGCAGCTTCCCCAGCTCCTACGAGCAGTACTTC
-,TRBJ2-1,TRBV7-2,-,CASSPGIGEQFF,TGTGCCAGCAGCCCGGGGATAGGTGAGCAGTTCTTC
TRBD2,TRBJ2-3,TRBV5-1,-,CASSSGEGAQYF,TGCGCCAGCAGCTCGGGGGAGGGTGCGCAGTATTTT
TRBD2,TRBJ2-1,TRBV11-3,few,CASSFVTSGRGYNEQFF,TGTGCCAGCAGCTTCGTGACTAGCGGGAGGGGGTACAATGAGCAGTTCTTC
-,TRBJ1-1,TRBV4-1,-,CASSQRLGRTNTEAFF,TGCGCCAGCAGCCAACGCCTGGGACGGACGAACACTGAAGCTTTCTTT
-,TRBJ2-1,TRBV29-1,few,CSVESGFSYNEQFF,TGCAGCGTTGAGAGCGGTTTTTCCTACAATGAGCAGTTCTTC
TRBD2,TRBJ2-3,TRBV20-1,once,CSARDTSGGVADTQYF,TGCAGTGCTAGAGATACGAGCGGGGGGGTAGCAGATACGCAGTATTTT
TRBD1,TRBJ2-4,TRBV12-3/TRBV12-4,few,CASSFGRQGKNIQYF,TGTGCCAGCAGTTTCGGGCGACAGGGCAAAAACATTCAGTACTTC
-,TRBJ2-5,TRBV7-9,many,CASSLGVRETQYF,TGCGCCAGCAGCTTGGGGGTCCGGGAGACCCAGTACTTC
-,TRBJ2-6,TRBV6-5,-,CASRPDPGANVLTF,TGTGCCAGCAGACCGGACCCCGGGGCCAACGTCCTGACTTTC